The next 24 T cell receptor beta chains were all read from a single sample in a study of cytomegalovirus exposure and HLA in healthy donors. The PCR made use of 60 Vbeta and 13 Jbeta primers. The data were produced by immunoSEQ multiplex PCR, yet TCRdb's version contains in-frame clones alone and is incomplete. This table holds about 190,000 clones, around 75% found once. Material for sequencing was PBMCs. These TCRs come from a middle-aged man in good health and CMV-seropositive.

The V call is TRBV9, the J call TRBJ1-1; 7 nucleotides match TRBD1. The CDR3 length is 12 residues. J lost 7 bases, V lost 5 bases, and 5 bases had no gene match. From germline, CDR1 is SGDLS and CDR2 YYNGEE. The CDR3 DNA is TGTGCCAGCAGTAAAGGGGGCGGTGAAGCTTTCTTT. It translates to CASSKGGGEAFF.

This clone was observed once. The V gene is TRBV28, the J gene TRBJ2-4; D possibly corresponds to TRBD1 (5 bases). CDR1 MDHEN and CDR2 SYDVKM come from the germline V gene. The CDR3 contains 14 residues. Between the trimmed V and J ends, which lost 3 bases and 5 bases, there was a span of 11 bases. CDR3: CASSFLGQENIQYF. The CDR3 DNA is TGTGCCAGCAGTTTTCTCGGACAAGAAAACATTCAGTACTTC.

The V and J genes are TRBV15 and TRBJ2-5; 11 nucleotides match TRBD1. The J segment lost 5 bases and the V segment lost 5 bases, leaving 7 bases of the junction unmatched. The CDR3 loop spans 15 amino acids. Germline V gene lookup returns CDR1 LNHNV and CDR2 YYDKDF (reference sequence). The CDR3 coding sequence is TGTGCCACCAGCGGACAGGGGGCGCGGGGGGAGACCCAGTACTTC. Residues: CATSGQGARGETQYF.

The gene calls are TRBV7-8 and TRBJ1-2; 8 nucleotides line up with TRBD1. V was clipped by 9 bases and J by 8 bases; unmatched bases: 11. Germline CDR1 and CDR2: SGHVS and FQNEAQ. The CDR3 contains 13 residues. The CDR3, as DNA: TGTGCCAGTGCTGGGCAGGGGGCCTACGGCTACACCTTC. Its translation is CASAGQGAYGYTF.

V is TRBV5-1 and J is TRBJ1-2; 7 bases map to TRBD1. V lost 2 bases, J lost 4 bases, and 5 bases stayed unmatched. Germline V gene data show CDR1 as SGHRS and CDR2 as YFSETQ. There are 14 residues in the CDR3. The CDR3 nucleotides read TGCGCCAGCAGCTTTACGGGACAGAGCTATGGCTACACCTTC. This encodes CASSFTGQSYGYTF.

The chain uses TRBV4-3 and TRBJ2-3; 9 bases are a match to TRBD2. Per the germline V gene, CDR1 is LGHNA and CDR2 is YSLEER. V was clipped by 1 base and J by 5 bases; unmatched bases: 7. The length of the CDR3 is 16 residues. The CDR3 spells CASSQGGGGAGDTQYF. The CDR3 bases are TGCGCCAGCAGCCAAGGCGGCGGGGGGGCAGGAGATACGCAGTATTTT.

The chain carries TRBV2 and TRBJ2-2, with D hard to call. Trimming shortened V by 2 bases and J by 6 bases, and 7 bases separated the two germline ends. CDR3 length: 13 residues. Germline V gene lookup returns CDR1 SNHLY and CDR2 FYNNEI. The CDR3 here is CASSEIVAGELFF. As DNA, the CDR3 is TGTGCCAGCAGTGAAATAGTTGCCGGGGAGCTGTTTTTT.

This chain joins TRBV25-1 and TRBJ2-7; no firm D call. V lost 8 bases and J 3 bases, leaving 20 bases between the germline ends. Germline assignment: CDR1 MGHDK and CDR2 SYGVNS. The CDR3 loop spans 15 amino acids. CDR3: CASSIRSLLHYEQYF. The CDR3 DNA reads as TGTGCCAGCTCAATAAGGAGCCTCCTCCACTACGAGCAGTACTTC.

The J gene is TRBJ2-7, the V gene TRBV7-8; possible D gene TRBD1, 6 bases. The CDR3 is 15 residues long. Germline lookup yields CDR1 SGHVS and CDR2 FQNEAQ. V was shortened by 3 bases and J by 1 base, with 13 bases between the two germline ends. The CDR3: CASSLLQGPSYEQYF. CDR3 nucleotide sequence: TGTGCCAGCAGCTTGCTACAGGGCCCTTCCTACGAGCAGTACTTC.

The J gene is TRBJ2-7, the V gene TRBV2, with TRBD2 identical over 7 bases. Germline assignment: CDR1 SNHLY and CDR2 FYNNEI. The CDR3 length is 14 residues. V shed 6 bases and J 6 bases; nucleotides not matched to a gene: 11. The CDR3 DNA follows: TGTGCCAGCAGGGCCGGGACTACTATCGGCGAGCAGTACTTC. This codes for CASRAGTTIGEQYF.

The rearrangement links TRBV7-6 to TRBJ1-2, with 10 bases identical to TRBD1. Trimming cost V 5 bases and J 7 bases; bases outside gene matches: 7. Germline-derived CDR1 and CDR2 are SGHVS and FNYEAQ. The CDR3 extends over 14 amino acids. CDR3 bases: TGTGCCAGCAGCGTAGACAGGGGGCGCGGTGGCTACACCTTC. Translating it yields CASSVDRGRGGYTF.

As concerns this clone: Other nucleotide sequences in the sample specify the same CDR3. The chain carries TRBV10-3 and TRBJ1-5; D unclear. V lost 0 bases and J lost 5, with 11 bases in between. The CDR3 consists of 15 residues. Germline V gene lookup returns CDR1 ENHRY and CDR2 SYGVKD. CDR3 loop: CAISESEGAHQPQHF. CDR3 DNA sequence: TGTGCCATCAGTGAGTCAGAAGGAGCCCATCAGCCCCAGCATTTT.

The sample holds a few counts of this clone. CDR3 protein: CASISNGVTDTQYF. The DNA of the CDR3 is TGTGCCAGCATTTCCAACGGGGTGACAGATACGCAGTATTTT. This sequence joins TRBV2 and TRBJ2-3; perhaps TRBD2 as D (5 bases). Trimming cost V 7 bases and J 3 bases, with 14 bases left between them. In germline, CDR1 is SNHLY, CDR2 FYNNEI. The length of the CDR3 is 14 residues. The full variable domain, rest sourced from reference TRBV2 and TRBJ2-3, is EPEVTQTPSHQVTQMGQEVILRCVPISNHLYFYWYRQILGQKVEFLVSFYNNEISEKSEIFDDQFSVERPDGSNFTLKIRSTKLEDSAMYFCASISNGVTDTQYFGPGTRLTVL.

The J gene is TRBJ2-7, the V gene TRBV7-2, with 10 bases aligning to TRBD1. J lost 6 bases, V lost 5 bases, and 13 bases had no gene match. CDR1 is SGHTA, CDR2 FQGNSA, per germline. The CDR3 loop spans 16 amino acids. The CDR3 region has the DNA TGTGCCAGCAGCCGACCCCTCGGGACAGGGGCTTTCGAGCAGTACTTC. This codes for CASSRPLGTGAFEQYF.

The gene calls are TRBV27 and TRBJ2-3; TRBD1 aligns across 9 bases. The CDR3 is 15 amino acids. Germline CDR1 is MNHEY and CDR2 is SMNVEV (reference sequence). Trimming at V came to 0 bases and at J to 5 bases, leaving 3 bases not matched to a gene. The CDR3 region has the DNA TGTGCCAGCAGTTTATCCCGGACAGGGGTAGATACGCAGTATTTT. Translated, it gives CASSLSRTGVDTQYF.

This clone was found once. The chain couples TRBV19 to TRBJ1-3; D unclear. V dropped 6 bases and J dropped 0 bases, with 12 bases sitting between them. Germline V gene lookup returns CDR1 LNHDA and CDR2 SQIVND (reference sequence). This CDR3 has 15 amino acids. DNA of the CDR3: TGTGCCAGTAGGCCCGGGGTGAGCTCTGGAAACACCATATATTTT. Amino acid sequence: CASRPGVSSGNTIYF.

The rearrangement uses TRBV13 and TRBJ2-2; TRBD1 agrees at 8 bases. With 5 bases clipped from V and 1 base from J, the junction kept 3 bases outside the gene matches. The germline V gene has CDR1 PRHDT and CDR2 FYEKMQ (reference sequence). The CDR3 runs to 15 residues. The chain's CDR3 is CASSRDRKNTGELFF. CDR3 coding DNA: TGTGCCAGCAGCCGGGACAGGAAGAACACCGGGGAGCTGTTTTTT.

The chain is built from TRBV9 and TRBJ2-1; TRBD2 matches at 10 bases. This CDR3 has 15 amino acids. V was clipped by 0 bases and J by 9 bases; unmatched bases: 6. The V gene's germline CDR1 is SGDLS and CDR2 YYNGEE. CDR3 nucleotide sequence: TGTGCCAGCAGCGTAGCTTCTAGCGGGGGCGGTGAGCAGTTCTTC. As protein: CASSVASSGGGEQFF.

This clone was counted a few times. V is TRBV15 and J is TRBJ2-3; no reliable D call. The CDR3 covers 12 residues. CDR1 is LNHNV and CDR2 is YYDKDF in the germline V gene (reference sequence). V was trimmed by 1 base and J by 3 bases, leaving 2 bases between them. CDR3 loop: CATSRATDTQYF. The CDR3 nucleotides read TGTGCCACCAGCAGAGCTACAGATACGCAGTATTTT.

The chain recombines TRBV27 with TRBJ1-5; D gene ambiguous. The CDR3 spans 16 residues. V was trimmed by 4 bases and J by 0 bases, leaving 13 bases between them. The germline V gene has CDR1 MNHEY and CDR2 SMNVEV (reference sequence). CDR3 sequence: CASSSKAGFSNQPQHF. The CDR3 coding sequence is TGTGCCAGCAGTTCAAAGGCGGGGTTTAGCAATCAGCCCCAGCATTTT.

This clone was seen only once. The V call is TRBV6-6, the J call TRBJ1-5; 10 bases map to TRBD1. CDR1 and CDR2 (germline): MNHNY, SVGAGI (reference sequence). The V and J ends lost 2 bases and 5 bases, in that order; junction bases with no gene match: 6. The CDR3 is made up of 16 amino acids. Here the CDR3 DNA reads TGTGCCAGCAGTTACGACGCGGGGACAGGGGATCAGCCCCAGCATTTT. It is translated as CASSYDAGTGDQPQHF.

The chain combines TRBV5-1 with TRBJ2-1; TRBD2 aligns across 15 bases. After removal of 3 bases from V and 10 bases from J, the junction contained 5 bases not matched to a gene. Germline values: CDR1 SGHRS, CDR2 YFSETQ. The CDR3 totals 15 residues. CDR3 loop: CASSWTSGGAGEQFF. The CDR3 nucleotides read TGCGCCAGCAGCTGGACTAGCGGGGGGGCCGGGGAGCAGTTCTTC.

V usage is TRBV6-1 and J usage is TRBJ2-7; TRBD1 might be the D (6 bases). Per germline, CDR1 MNHNS and CDR2 SASEGT. The germline V and J ends were trimmed by 1 base and 2 bases, with 12 bases remaining between them. The CDR3 contains 15 residues. CDR3 sequence: CASSEEAGEPYEQYF. The CDR3 nucleotides are TGTGCCAGCAGTGAAGAGGCAGGGGAACCCTACGAGCAGTACTTC.

The CDR3 loop is CASSRGLDYGYTF. The DNA of the CDR3 is TGTGCCAGCAGCCGGGGTCTCGACTATGGCTACACCTTC. The chain uses TRBV13 and TRBJ1-2; D unresolved. This CDR3 contains 13 residues. V was trimmed by 5 bases and J by 3 bases, leaving 10 bases between them. The germline CDR1 and CDR2 sequences are PRHDT and FYEKMQ (reference sequence).